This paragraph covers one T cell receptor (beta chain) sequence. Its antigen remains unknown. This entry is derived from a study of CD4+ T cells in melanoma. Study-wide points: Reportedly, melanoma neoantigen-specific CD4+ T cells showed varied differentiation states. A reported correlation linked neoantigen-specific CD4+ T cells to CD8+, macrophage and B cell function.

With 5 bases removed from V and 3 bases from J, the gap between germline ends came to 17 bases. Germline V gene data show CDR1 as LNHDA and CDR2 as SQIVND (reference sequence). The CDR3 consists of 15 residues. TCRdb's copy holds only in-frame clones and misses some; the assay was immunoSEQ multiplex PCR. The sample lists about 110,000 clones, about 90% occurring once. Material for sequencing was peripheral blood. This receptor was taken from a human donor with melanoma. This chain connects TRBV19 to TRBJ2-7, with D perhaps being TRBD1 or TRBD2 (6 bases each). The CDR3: CASSRGRGGSYEQYF. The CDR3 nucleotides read TGTGCCAGTAGTCGGGGCAGGGGAGGAAGCTACGAGCAGTACTTC. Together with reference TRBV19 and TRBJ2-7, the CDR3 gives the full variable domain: DGGITQSPKYLFRKEGQNVTLSCEQNLNHDAMYWYRQDPGQGLRLIYYSQIVNDFQKGDIAEGYSVSREKKESFPLTVTSAQKNPTAFYLCASSRGRGGSYEQYFGPGTRLTVT.